This TCR beta chain originates from a study of shared clonotypes between healthy human individuals. The CDR3 sequence is 15 residues long. The junction had 8 bases not matched to a gene; V was cut back by 0 bases and J by 6 bases. Per germline, CDR1 SGHRS and CDR2 YFSETQ. Findings of the study overall: Exclusively blood specimens were collected; tissue repertoires likely differ.

Replicate sorted-subset PCRs were loaded with around 220 ng DNA, 30,000 to 35,000 T cell genomes. Generated by immunoSEQ multiplex PCR, the TCRdb table keeps only in-frame clones and is missing some. The sample includes millions of clones, roughly nine tenths seen only once; the top ten take 0.14%. As regards this clone: What it recognizes is unknown. This sample also contains other DNA sequences that code for the same CDR3.

The TCR originated in a man younger than 30 in good health. V gene TRBV5-1 combines with J gene TRBJ2-7, with TRBD2 matching 8 bases. The sequenced sample was naive CD4+ T cells sorted from blood. The subset here: CD45RA+ positively selected. The CDR3 DNA sequence: TGCGCCAGCAGCTTGGGTGGGCAGGGACTAGGCGAGCAGTACTTC. It specifies CASSLGGQGLGEQYF.